The entry below describes one T cell receptor (beta chain). These data come from a study of cytotoxic CD8 clonotypes in ibrutinib-treated CLL. As for the study in general: The average sample held around 280,000 productive templates and about 99,000 productive rearrangements.

The assay was immunoSEQ multiplex PCR, and TCRdb's table has in-frame clones only and misses some. The sample has about 180,000 clones, about 84% seen once; the top ten hold about 4.3%. Trimming removed 0 bases at V and 7 bases at J, with 14 bases between. Germline CDR1 is SGHNT and CDR2 is YYREEE (reference sequence). This CDR3 contains 15 residues. J is TRBJ2-1 and V is TRBV5-4, with D possibly TRBD2 on 8 matching bases. Specimen: PBMCs, collected after 24 months of ibrutinib treatment. This sequence originates from a human donor with chronic lymphocytic leukemia. The CDR3 nucleotides read TGTGCCAGCAGCTTGGGAGGGGGCGGGAGGAATGAGCAGTTCTTC. The encoded protein is CASSLGGGGRNEQFF.